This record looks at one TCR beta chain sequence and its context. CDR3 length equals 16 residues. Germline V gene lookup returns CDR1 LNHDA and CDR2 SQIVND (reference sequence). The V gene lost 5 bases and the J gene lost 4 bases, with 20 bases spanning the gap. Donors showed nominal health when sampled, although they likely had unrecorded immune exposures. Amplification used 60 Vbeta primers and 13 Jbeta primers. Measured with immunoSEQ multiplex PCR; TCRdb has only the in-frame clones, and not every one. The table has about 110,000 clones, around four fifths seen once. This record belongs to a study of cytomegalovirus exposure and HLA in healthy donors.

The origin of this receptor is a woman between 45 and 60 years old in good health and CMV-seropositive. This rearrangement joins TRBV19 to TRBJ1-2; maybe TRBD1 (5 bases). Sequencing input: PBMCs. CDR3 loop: CASSPQGGVVSYGYTF. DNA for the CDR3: TGTGCCAGTAGTCCCCAGGGAGGGGTCGTCTCCTATGGCTACACCTTC.